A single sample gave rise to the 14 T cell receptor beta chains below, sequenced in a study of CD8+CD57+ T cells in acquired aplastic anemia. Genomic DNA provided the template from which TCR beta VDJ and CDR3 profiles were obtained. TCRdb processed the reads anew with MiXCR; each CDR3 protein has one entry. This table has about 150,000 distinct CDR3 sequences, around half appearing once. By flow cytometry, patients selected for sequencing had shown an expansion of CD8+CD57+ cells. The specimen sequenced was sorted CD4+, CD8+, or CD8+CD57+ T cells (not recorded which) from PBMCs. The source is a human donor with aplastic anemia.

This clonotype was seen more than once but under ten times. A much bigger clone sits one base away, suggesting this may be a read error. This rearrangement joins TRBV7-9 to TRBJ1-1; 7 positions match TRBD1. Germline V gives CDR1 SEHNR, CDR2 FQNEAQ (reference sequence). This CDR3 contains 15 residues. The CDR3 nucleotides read TGTGCCGGCAGCCCCAGGGGGGTGGTGAACACTGAAGCTTTCTTT. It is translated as CAGSPRGVVNTEAFF.

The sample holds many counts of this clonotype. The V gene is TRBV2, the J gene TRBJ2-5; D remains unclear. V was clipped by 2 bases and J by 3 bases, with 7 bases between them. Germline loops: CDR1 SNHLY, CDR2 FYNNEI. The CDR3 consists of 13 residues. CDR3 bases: TGTGCCAGCAGTGAATGGGTGGAAGAGACCCAGTACTTC. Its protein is CASSEWVEETQYF.

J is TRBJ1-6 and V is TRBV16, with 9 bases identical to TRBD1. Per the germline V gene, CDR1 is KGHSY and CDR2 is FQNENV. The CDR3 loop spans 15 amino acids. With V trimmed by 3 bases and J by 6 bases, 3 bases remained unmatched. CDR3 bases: TGTGCCAGCAGCCACCCACAGGGGGCTAATTCACCCCTCCACTTT. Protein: CASSHPQGANSPLHF.

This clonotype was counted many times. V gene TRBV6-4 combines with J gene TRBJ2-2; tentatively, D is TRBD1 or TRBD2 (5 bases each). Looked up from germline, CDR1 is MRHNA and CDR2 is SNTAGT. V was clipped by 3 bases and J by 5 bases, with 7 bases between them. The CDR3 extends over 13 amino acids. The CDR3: CASSEGETGELFF. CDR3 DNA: TGTGCCAGCAGTGAGGGGGAAACCGGGGAGCTGTTTTTT.

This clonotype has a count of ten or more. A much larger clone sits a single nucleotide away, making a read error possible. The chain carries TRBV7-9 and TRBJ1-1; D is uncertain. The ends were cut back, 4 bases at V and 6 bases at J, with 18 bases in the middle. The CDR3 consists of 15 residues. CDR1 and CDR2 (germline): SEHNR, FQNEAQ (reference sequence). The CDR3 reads CASSSSWEMESEAFF. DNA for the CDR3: TGTGCCAGCAGCTCTTCCTGGGAGATGGAATCTGAAGCTTTCTTT.

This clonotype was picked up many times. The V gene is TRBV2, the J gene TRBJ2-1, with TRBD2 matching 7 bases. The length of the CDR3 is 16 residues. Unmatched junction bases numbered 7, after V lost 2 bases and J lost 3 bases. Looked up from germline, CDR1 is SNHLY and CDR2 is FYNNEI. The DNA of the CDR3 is TGTGCCAGCAGTGAATGGGGGGGAGCGGGCTACAATGAGCAGTTCTTC. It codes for CASSEWGGAGYNEQFF.

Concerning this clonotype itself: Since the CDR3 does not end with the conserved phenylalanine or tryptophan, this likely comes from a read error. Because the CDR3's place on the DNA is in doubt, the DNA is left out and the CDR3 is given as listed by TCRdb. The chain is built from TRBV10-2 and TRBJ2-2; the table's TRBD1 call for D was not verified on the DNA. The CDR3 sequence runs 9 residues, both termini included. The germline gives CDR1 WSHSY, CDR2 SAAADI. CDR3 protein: CASNRGGAL.

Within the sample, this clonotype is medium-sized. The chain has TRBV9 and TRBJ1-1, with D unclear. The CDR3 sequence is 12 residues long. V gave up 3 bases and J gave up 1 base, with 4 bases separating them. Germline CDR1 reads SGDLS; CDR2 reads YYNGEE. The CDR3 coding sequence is TGTGCCAGCAGCGGATCGAACACTGAAGCTTTCTTT. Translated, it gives CASSGSNTEAFF.

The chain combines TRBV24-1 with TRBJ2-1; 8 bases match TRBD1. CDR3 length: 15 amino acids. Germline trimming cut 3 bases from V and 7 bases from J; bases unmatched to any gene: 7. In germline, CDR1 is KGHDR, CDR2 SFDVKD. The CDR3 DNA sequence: TGTGCCACCAGTGATAGGACAGGGCTCATAAATGAGCAGTTCTTC. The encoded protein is CATSDRTGLINEQFF.

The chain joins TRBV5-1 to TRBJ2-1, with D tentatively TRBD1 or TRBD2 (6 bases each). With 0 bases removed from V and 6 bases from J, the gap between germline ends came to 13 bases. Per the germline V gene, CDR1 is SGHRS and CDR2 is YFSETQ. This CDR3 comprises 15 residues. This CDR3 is CASSLAGARANEQFF. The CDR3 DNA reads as TGCGCCAGCAGCTTGGCGGGGGCCCGAGCCAATGAGCAGTTCTTC.

DNA of the CDR3: TGCGCCAGCAGCTCGAGCAGTTCTTACTATGGCTACACCTTC. Amino acids: CASSSSSSYYGYTF. The chain joins TRBV5-1 to TRBJ1-2; no clear D. In germline, CDR1 is SGHRS, CDR2 YFSETQ. Deletions cut 3 bases from V and 3 bases from J, with 12 bases between. The CDR3 loop spans 14 amino acids. The variable domain in full, completed from reference TRBV5-1 and TRBJ1-2, reads KAGVTQTPRYLIKTRGQQVTLSCSPISGHRSVSWYQQTPGQGLQFLFEYFSETQRNKGNFPGRFSGRQFSNSRSEMNVSTLELGDSALYLCASSSSSSYYGYTFGSGTRLTVV.

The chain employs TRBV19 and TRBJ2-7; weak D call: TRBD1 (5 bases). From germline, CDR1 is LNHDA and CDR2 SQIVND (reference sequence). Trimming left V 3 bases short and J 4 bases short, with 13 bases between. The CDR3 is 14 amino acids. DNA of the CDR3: TGTGCCAGTAGTATCTCAGGGCACAGATACGAGCAGTACTTC. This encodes CASSISGHRYEQYF.

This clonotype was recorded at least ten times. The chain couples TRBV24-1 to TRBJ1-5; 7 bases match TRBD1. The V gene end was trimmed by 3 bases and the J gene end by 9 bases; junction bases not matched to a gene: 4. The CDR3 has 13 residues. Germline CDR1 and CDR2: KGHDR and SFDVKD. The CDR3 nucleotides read TGTGCCACCAGTGATGGGACAGCCGGGCCCCAGCATTTT. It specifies CATSDGTAGPQHF.

The CDR3, as DNA: TGTGCCACCAGCAGAGATCCGGGGGACGAGCAGTACTTC. This gives the protein CATSRDPGDEQYF. This chain links TRBV15 with TRBJ2-7; TRBD2 is a possible D gene (6 bases). Germline lookup yields CDR1 LNHNV and CDR2 YYDKDF (reference sequence). The CDR3 runs 13 residues. The V gene lost 0 bases and the J gene lost 5 bases, with 8 bases spanning the gap. The full variable domain, in which reference TRBV15 and TRBJ2-7 provide the parts outside the CDR3, is DAMVIQNPRYQVTQFGKPVTLSCSQTLNHNVMYWYQQKSSQAPKLLFHYYDKDFNNEADTPDNFQSRRPNTSFCFLDIRSPGLGDTAMYLCATSRDPGDEQYFGPGTRLTVT.